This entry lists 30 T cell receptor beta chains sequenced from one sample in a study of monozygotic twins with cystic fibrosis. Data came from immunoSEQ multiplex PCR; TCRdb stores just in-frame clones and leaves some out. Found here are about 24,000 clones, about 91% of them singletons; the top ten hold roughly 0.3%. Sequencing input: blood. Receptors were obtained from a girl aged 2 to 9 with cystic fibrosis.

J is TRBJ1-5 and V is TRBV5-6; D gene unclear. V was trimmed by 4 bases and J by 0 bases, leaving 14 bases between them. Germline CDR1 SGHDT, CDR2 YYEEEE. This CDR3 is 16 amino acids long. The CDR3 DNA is TGTGCCAGCAGCCGTTCTTGGCCTCATAGCAATCAGCCCCAGCATTTT. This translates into CASSRSWPHSNQPQHF.

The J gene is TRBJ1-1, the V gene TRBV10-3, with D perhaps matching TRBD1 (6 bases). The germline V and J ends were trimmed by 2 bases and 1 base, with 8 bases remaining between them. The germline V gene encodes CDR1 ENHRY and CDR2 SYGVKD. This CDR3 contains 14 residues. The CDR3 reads CAISEGGANTEAFF. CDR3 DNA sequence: TGTGCCATCAGTGAGGGGGGGGCGAACACTGAAGCTTTCTTT.

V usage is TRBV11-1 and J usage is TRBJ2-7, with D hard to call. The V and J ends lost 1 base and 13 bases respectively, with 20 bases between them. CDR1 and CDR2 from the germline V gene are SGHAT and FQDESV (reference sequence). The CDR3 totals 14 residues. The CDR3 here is CASSLDGNSVVLYF. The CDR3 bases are TGTGCCAGCAGCTTAGATGGGAATAGTGTTGTGTTATACTTC.

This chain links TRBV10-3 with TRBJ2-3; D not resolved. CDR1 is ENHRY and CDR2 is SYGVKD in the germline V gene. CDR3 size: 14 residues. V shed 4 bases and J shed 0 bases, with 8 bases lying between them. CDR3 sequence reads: CAISVSRSTDTQYF. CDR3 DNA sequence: TGTGCCATCAGTGTATCCCGGAGCACAGATACGCAGTATTTT.

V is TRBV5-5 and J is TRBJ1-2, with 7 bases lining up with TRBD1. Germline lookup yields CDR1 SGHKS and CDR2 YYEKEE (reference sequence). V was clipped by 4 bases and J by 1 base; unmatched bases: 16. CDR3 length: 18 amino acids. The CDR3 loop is CASSHRIGQEPFNYGYTF. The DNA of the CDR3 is TGTGCCAGCAGCCATCGCATCGGACAGGAGCCTTTTAACTATGGCTACACCTTC.

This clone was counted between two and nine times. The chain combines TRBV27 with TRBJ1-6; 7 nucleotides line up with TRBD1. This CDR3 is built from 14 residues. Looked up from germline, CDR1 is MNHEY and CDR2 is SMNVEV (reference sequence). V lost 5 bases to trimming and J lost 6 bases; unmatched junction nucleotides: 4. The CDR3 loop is CASSRQGGNSPLHF. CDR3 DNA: TGTGCCAGCAGTCGACAGGGAGGTAATTCACCCCTCCACTTT.

The CDR3 coding sequence is TGTGCCAGCAGCACTACAGAGGGACAGGGGATTAATCAGCCCCAGCATTTT. Amino acid sequence: CASSTTEGQGINQPQHF. The chain has TRBV2 and TRBJ1-5, with 10 bases aligning to TRBD1. CDR1 and CDR2 from the germline V gene are SNHLY and FYNNEI. After removal of 6 bases from V and 4 bases from J, the junction contained 12 bases not matched to a gene. The CDR3 is 17 residues long. Combining the CDR3 with reference TRBV2 and TRBJ1-5 gives the whole variable domain EPEVTQTPSHQVTQMGQEVILRCVPISNHLYFYWYRQILGQKVEFLVSFYNNEISEKSEIFDDQFSVERPDGSNFTLKIRSTKLEDSAMYFCASSTTEGQGINQPQHFGDGTRLSIL.

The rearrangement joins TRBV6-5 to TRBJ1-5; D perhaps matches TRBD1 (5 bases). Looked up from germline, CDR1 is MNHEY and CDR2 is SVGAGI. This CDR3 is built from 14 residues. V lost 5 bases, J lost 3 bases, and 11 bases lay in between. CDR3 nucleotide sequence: TGTGCCAGCAGTCTAGGACAAGCCAATCAGCCCCAGCATTTT. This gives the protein CASSLGQANQPQHF.

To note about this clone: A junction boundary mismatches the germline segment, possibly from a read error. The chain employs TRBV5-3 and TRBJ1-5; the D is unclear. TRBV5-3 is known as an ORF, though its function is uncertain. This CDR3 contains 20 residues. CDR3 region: CARNLKGHEFWGKGIQPQHF. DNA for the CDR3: TGTGCCAGAAACTTGAAAGGCCATGAGTTTTGGGGTAAGGGCATTCAGCCCCAGCATTTT.

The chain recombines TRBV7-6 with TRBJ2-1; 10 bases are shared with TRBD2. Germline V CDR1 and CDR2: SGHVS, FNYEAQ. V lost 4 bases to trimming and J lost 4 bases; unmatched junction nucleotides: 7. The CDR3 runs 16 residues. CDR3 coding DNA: TGTGCCAGCAGCTCCAGCGGGGGGGCCATGTACAATGAGCAGTTCTTC. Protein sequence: CASSSSGGAMYNEQFF.

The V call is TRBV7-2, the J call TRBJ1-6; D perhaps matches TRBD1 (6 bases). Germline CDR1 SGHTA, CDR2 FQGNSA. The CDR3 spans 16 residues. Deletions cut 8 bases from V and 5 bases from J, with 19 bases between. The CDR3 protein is CASAIILGAHNSPLHF. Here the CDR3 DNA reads TGTGCCAGCGCCATAATTTTGGGGGCTCATAATTCACCCCTCCACTTT.

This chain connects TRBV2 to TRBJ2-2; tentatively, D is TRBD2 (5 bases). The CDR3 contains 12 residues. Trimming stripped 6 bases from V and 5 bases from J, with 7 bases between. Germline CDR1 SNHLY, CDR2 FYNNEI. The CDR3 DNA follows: TGTGCCAGCAGACTAGGTACCGGGGAGCTGTTTTTT. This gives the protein CASRLGTGELFF.

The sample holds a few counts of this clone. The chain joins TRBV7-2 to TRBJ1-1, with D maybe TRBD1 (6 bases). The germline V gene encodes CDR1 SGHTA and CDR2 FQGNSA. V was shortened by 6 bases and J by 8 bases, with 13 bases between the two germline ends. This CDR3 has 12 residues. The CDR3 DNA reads TGTGCCAGCAGTCCCGGGGGCAGCGAAGCTTTCTTT. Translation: CASSPGGSEAFF.

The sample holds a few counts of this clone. CDR3 in amino acids: CASSDRYEQYF. CDR3 bases: TGTGCCAGCAGCGACCGTTACGAGCAGTACTTC. The chain employs TRBV7-2 and TRBJ2-7; D is uncertain. Deletions cut 5 bases from V and 4 bases from J, with 6 bases between. The CDR3 totals 11 residues. CDR1 is SGHTA and CDR2 is FQGNSA in the germline V gene. Full variable domain (remainder filled in from reference TRBV7-2 and TRBJ2-7): GAGVSQSPSNKVTEKGKDVELRCDPISGHTALYWYRQSLGQGLEFLIYFQGNSAPDKSGLPSDRFSAERTGGSVSTLTIQRTQQEDSAVYLCASSDRYEQYFGPGTRLTVT.

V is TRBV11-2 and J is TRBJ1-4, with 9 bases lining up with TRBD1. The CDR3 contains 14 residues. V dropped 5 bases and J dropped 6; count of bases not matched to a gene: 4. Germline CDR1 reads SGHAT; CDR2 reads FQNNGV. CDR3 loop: CASSKQGAYEKLFF. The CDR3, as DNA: TGTGCCAGCAGCAAACAGGGGGCATATGAAAAACTGTTTTTT.

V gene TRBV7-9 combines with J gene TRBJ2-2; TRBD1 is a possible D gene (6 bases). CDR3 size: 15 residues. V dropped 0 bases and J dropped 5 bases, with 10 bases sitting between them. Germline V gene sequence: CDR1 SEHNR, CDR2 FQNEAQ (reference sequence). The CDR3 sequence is CASSLADRITGELFF. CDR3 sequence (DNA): TGTGCCAGCAGCTTAGCGGACAGAATAACCGGGGAGCTGTTTTTT.

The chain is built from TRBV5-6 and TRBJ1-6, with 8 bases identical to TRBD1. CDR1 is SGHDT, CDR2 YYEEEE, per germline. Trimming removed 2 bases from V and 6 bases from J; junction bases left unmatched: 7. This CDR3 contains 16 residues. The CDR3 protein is CASSLLDRARNSPLHF. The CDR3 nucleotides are TGTGCCAGCAGCTTATTGGACAGGGCCCGTAATTCACCCCTCCACTTT. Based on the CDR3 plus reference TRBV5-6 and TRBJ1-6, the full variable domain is DAGVTQSPTHLIKTRGQQVTLRCSPKSGHDTVSWYQQALGQGPQFIFQYYEEEERQRGNFPDRFSGHQFPNYSSELNVNALLLGDSALYLCASSLLDRARNSPLHFGNGTRLTVT.

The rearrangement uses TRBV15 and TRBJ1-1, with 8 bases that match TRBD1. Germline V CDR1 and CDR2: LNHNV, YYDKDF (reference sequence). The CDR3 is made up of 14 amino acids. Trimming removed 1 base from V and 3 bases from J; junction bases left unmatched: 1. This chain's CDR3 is CATSRVQGDTEAFF. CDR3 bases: TGTGCCACCAGCAGAGTACAGGGGGACACTGAAGCTTTCTTT.

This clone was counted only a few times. CDR3: CASSLQTDYQPQHF. The CDR3 nucleotides are TGTGCCAGCAGTTTGCAGACCGACTATCAGCCCCAGCATTTT. This sequence joins TRBV28 and TRBJ1-5; D is unresolved. The germline V and J ends were trimmed by 3 bases and 5 bases, with 11 bases remaining between them. The CDR3 has 14 amino acids. The germline gives CDR1 MDHEN, CDR2 SYDVKM.

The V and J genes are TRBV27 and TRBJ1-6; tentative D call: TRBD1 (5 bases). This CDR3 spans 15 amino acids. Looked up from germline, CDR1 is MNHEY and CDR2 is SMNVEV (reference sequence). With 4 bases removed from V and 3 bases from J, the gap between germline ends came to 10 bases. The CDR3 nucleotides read TGTGCCAGCAGTTGGGGCCCCTTCTATAATTCACCCCTCCACTTT. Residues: CASSWGPFYNSPLHF.

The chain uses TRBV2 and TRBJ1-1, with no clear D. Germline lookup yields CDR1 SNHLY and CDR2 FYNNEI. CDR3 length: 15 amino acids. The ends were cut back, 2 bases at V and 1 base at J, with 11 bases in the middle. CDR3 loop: CASSETTQKNTEAFF. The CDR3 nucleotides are TGTGCCAGCAGTGAAACGACACAAAAGAACACTGAAGCTTTCTTT.

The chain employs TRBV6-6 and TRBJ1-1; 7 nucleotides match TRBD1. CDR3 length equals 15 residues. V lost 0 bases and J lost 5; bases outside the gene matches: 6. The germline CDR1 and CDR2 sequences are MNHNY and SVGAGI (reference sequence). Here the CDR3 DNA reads TGTGCCAGCAGTTACTCGATCTCAGGGGGGACTGAAGCTTTCTTT. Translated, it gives CASSYSISGGTEAFF.

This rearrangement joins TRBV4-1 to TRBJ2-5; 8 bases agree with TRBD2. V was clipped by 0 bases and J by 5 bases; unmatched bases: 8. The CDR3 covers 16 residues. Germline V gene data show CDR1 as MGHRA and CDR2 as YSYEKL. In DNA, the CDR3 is TGCGCCAGCAGCCAAGATCGCCAGGGCGGGGGGGAGACCCAGTACTTC. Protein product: CASSQDRQGGGETQYF.

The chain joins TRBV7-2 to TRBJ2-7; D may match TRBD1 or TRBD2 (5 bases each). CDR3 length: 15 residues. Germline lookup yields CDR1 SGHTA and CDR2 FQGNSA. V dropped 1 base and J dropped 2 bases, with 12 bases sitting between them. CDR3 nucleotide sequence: TGTGCCAGCAGCTTAGGGGGGACCATTACCTACGAGCAGTACTTC. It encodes CASSLGGTITYEQYF. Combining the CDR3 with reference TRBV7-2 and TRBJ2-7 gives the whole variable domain GAGVSQSPSNKVTEKGKDVELRCDPISGHTALYWYRQSLGQGLEFLIYFQGNSAPDKSGLPSDRFSAERTGGSVSTLTIQRTQQEDSAVYLCASSLGGTITYEQYFGPGTRLTVT.

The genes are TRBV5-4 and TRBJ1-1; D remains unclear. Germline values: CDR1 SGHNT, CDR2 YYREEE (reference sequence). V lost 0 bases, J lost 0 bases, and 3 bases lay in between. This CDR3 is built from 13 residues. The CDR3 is CASSLAVNTEAFF. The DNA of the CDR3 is TGTGCCAGCAGCTTGGCAGTGAACACTGAAGCTTTCTTT.

CDR3 amino acids: CASSLVASGVSYEQYF. For the CDR3, the DNA is TGTGCCAGCAGCTTAGTGGCTAGCGGGGTTTCCTACGAGCAGTACTTC. The J gene is TRBJ2-7, the V gene TRBV7-2, with 9 bases matching TRBD2. Trimming cost V 1 base and J 1 base; bases outside gene matches: 5. The CDR3 runs 16 residues. The V gene's germline CDR1 is SGHTA and CDR2 FQGNSA.

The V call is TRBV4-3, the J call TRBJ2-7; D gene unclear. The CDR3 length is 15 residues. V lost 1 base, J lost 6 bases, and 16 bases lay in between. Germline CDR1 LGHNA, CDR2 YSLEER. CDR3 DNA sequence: TGCGCCAGCAGCCAAGCAACTGACCCCTCTTTCGAGCAGTACTTC. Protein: CASSQATDPSFEQYF.

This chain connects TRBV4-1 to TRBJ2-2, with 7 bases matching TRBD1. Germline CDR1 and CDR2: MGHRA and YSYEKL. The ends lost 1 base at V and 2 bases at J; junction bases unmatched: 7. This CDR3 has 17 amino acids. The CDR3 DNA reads TGCGCCAGCAGCCAAGTCCGACAGGGAGAAAACACCGGGGAGCTGTTTTTT. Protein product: CASSQVRQGENTGELFF.

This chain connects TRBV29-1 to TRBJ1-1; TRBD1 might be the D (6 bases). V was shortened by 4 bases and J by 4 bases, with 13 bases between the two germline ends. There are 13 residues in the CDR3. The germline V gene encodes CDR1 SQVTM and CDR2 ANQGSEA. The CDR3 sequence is CSVGDYRATEAFF. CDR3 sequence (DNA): TGCAGCGTTGGAGATTACAGGGCCACTGAAGCTTTCTTT. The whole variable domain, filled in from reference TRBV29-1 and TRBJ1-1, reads SAVISQKPSRDICQRGTSLTIQCQVDSQVTMMFWYRQQPGQSLTLIATANQGSEATYESGFVIDKFPISRPNLTFSTLTVSNMSPEDSSIYLCSVGDYRATEAFFGQGTRLTVV.

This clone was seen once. The CDR3 nucleotides read TGTGCCAGCACCGGCGGGCCTCTATGGTCTCATCCCCAGCATTTT. It translates to CASTGGPLWSHPQHF. The chain employs TRBV6-6 and TRBJ1-5, with no clear D. The germline V and J ends were trimmed by 7 bases and 10 bases, with 23 bases remaining between them. This CDR3 comprises 15 residues. Germline V gene sequence: CDR1 MNHNY, CDR2 SVGAGI (reference sequence).